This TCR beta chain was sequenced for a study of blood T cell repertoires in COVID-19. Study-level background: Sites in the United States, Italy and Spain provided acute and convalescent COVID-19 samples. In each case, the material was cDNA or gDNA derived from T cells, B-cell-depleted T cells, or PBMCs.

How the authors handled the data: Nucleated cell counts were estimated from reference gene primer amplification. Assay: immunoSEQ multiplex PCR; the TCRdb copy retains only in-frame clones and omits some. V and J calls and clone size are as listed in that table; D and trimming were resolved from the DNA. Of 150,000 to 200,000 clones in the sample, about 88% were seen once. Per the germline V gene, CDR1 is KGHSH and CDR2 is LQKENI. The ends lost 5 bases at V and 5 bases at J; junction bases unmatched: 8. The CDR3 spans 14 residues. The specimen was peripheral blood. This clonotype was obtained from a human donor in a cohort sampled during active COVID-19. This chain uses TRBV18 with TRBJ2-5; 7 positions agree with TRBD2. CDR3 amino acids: CASSSQAGKETQYF. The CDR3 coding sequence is TGTGCCAGCTCAAGTCAAGCGGGAAAGGAGACCCAGTACTTC.